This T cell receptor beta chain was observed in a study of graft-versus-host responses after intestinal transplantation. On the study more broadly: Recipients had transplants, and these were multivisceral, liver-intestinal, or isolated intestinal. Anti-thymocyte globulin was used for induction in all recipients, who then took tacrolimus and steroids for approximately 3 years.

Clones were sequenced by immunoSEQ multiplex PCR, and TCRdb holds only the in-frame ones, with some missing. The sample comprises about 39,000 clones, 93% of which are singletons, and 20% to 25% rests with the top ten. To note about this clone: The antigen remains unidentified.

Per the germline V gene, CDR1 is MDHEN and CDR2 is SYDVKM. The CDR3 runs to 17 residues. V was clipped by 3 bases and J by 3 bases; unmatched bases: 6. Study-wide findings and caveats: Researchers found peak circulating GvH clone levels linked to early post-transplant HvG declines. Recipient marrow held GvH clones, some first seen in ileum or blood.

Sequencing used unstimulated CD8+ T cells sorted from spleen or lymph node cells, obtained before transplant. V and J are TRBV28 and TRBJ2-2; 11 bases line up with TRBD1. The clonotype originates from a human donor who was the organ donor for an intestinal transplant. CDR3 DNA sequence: TGTGCCAGCAGTTTCCTGGGGACAGGGGGTTACACCGGGGAGCTGTTTTTT. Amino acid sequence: CASSFLGTGGYTGELFF.